The 7 T cell receptor beta chains below come from one sample, sequenced in a study of blood T cell repertoires in COVID-19. Sequencing used immunoSEQ multiplex PCR; TCRdb keeps in-frame clones, though not all of them. The sample has some 260,000 clones; roughly 90% are singletons. The sample consisted of PBMCs or T cells enriched from blood (not recorded which). Receptors were obtained from a man aged 40-49 years who had recovered from COVID-19.

The V and J genes are TRBV19 and TRBJ1-2; a possible D gene is TRBD1 (6 bases). The CDR3 consists of 15 residues. With 5 bases removed from V and 4 bases from J, the gap between germline ends came to 17 bases. Germline CDR1 and CDR2: LNHDA and SQIVND (reference sequence). CDR3 protein: CASSVPARGAYGYTF. The CDR3 DNA follows: TGTGCCAGTAGTGTCCCCGCCCGGGGGGCCTATGGCTACACCTTC.

The chain carries TRBV6-4 and TRBJ2-1; 9 positions match TRBD1. Germline CDR1 is MRHNA and CDR2 is SNTAGT. After removal of 3 bases from V and 7 bases from J, the junction contained 7 bases not matched to a gene. The length of the CDR3 is 15 residues. CDR3 region: CASSEPGQGTNEQFF. The DNA of the CDR3 is TGTGCCAGCAGTGAACCGGGACAGGGAACGAATGAGCAGTTCTTC.

This chain connects TRBV19 to TRBJ1-5; TRBD1 aligns across 8 bases. The CDR3 runs 13 residues. Germline CDR1 LNHDA, CDR2 SQIVND (reference sequence). V shed 7 bases, J shed 3 bases, and the junction held 2 bases outside the gene matches. The CDR3 loop reads CASKDRVNQPQHF. DNA of the CDR3: TGTGCCAGTAAGGACAGGGTCAATCAGCCCCAGCATTTT.

CDR3 region: CASSTGMTGPNSPLHF. In DNA form, the CDR3 reads TGTGCCAGTAGTACGGGGATGACAGGCCCCAATTCACCCCTCCACTTT. The J gene is TRBJ1-6, the V gene TRBV19; D possibly corresponds to TRBD1 (6 bases). The V end was cut by 4 bases, the J end by 7 bases, with 17 bases between. In germline, CDR1 is LNHDA, CDR2 SQIVND (reference sequence). CDR3 length equals 16 residues.

The chain carries TRBV9 and TRBJ2-5; 12 bases agree with TRBD2. The germline V gene has CDR1 SGDLS and CDR2 YYNGEE. CDR3 size: 17 residues. Trimming cost V 0 bases and J 2 bases; bases outside gene matches: 5. This CDR3 is CASSVAYGLAGQETQYF. The CDR3, as DNA: TGTGCCAGCAGCGTAGCGTACGGACTAGCGGGACAAGAGACCCAGTACTTC.

The chain couples TRBV19 to TRBJ2-7; the D gene is possibly TRBD1 (6 bases). The CDR3 length is 14 residues. The V end lost 5 bases, the J end lost 2 bases, and 13 bases lay between the germline ends. Germline V gene data show CDR1 as LNHDA and CDR2 as SQIVND (reference sequence). This CDR3 reads CASSGQGGTYEQYF. The CDR3 region has the DNA TGTGCCAGTAGTGGGCAAGGGGGTACCTACGAGCAGTACTTC.

This clone was observed a single time. V usage is TRBV13 and J usage is TRBJ2-1; weak D call: TRBD1 (7 bases). Trimming left V 4 bases short and J 7 bases short, with 17 bases between. Germline lookup yields CDR1 PRHDT and CDR2 FYEKMQ (reference sequence). The CDR3 runs to 15 residues. The CDR3 loop reads CASSSLRQGGNEQFF. The DNA for the CDR3 is TGTGCCAGCAGCTCCCTCCGGCAGGGGGGAAATGAGCAGTTCTTC.